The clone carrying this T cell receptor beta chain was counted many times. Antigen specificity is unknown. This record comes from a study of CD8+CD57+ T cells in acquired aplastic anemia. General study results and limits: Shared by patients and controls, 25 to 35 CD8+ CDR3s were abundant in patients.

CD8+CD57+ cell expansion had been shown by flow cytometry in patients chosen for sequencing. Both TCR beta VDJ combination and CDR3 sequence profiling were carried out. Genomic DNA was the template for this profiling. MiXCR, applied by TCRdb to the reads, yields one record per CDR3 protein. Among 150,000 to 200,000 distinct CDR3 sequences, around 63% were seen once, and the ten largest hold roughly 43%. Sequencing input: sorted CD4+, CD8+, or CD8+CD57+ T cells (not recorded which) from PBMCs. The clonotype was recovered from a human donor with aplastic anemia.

CDR3 DNA sequence: TGTGCTAGTGGTAACCACGGACAGGGTTGGGGCTACACCTTC. Translating gives CASGNHGQGWGYTF. The chain employs TRBV12-5 and TRBJ1-2; the match to TRBD1 covers 8 bases. The CDR3 totals 14 residues. Germline V gives CDR1 LGHNT, CDR2 FRNRAP. Trimming cost V 5 bases and J 8 bases; bases outside gene matches: 10.